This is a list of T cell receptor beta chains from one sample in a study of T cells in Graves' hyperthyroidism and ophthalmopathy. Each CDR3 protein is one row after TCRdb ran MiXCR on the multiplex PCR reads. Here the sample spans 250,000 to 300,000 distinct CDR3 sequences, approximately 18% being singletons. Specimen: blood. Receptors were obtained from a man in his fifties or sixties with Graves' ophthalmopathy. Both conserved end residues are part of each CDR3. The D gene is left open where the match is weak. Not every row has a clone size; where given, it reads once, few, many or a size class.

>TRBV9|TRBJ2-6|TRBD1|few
TGTGCCAGCAGCGTATCCCAGGGGGTCGGGGCCAACGTCCTGACTTTC
CASSVSQGVGANVLTF
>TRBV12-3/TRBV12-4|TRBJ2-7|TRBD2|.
TGTGCCAGCAGCCAGGGACTAGCTGGCGAGCAGTACTTC
CASSQGLAGEQYF
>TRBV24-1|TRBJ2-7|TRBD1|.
TGTGCCACCAGCGACAGGGATTACGAGCAGTACTTC
CATSDRDYEQYF
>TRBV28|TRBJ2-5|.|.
TGTGCCAGCGGCCCCAATCAACGGACTACTCCCGTCCAGTACTTC
CASGPNQRTTPVQYF
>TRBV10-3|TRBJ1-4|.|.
TGTGCCATCAGTGACCGGGGAGAAGTGGATGAAAAACTGTTTTTT
CAISDRGEVDEKLFF
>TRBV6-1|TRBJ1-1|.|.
TGTGCCAGCAGTGGGGCAGTGGTCCTTAGGAACACTGAAGCTTTCTTT
CASSGAVVLRNTEAFF
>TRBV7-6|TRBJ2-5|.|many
TGTGCCAGCAGCTGGACCCAAGAGACCCAGTACTTC
CASSWTQETQYF
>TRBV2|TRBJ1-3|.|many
TGTGCCAGTAGGGTTTTCTCTGGAAACACCATATATTTT
CASRVFSGNTIYF
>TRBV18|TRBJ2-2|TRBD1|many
TGTGCCAGCTCATCGTCCCGGGACAGGGCCGGGGAGCTGTTTTTT
CASSSSRDRAGELFF
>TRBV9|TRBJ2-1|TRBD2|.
TGTGCCAGCAGCGCACTAGCGAACAATGAGCAGTTCTTC
CASSALANNEQFF
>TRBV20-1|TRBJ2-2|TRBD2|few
TGCAGTGCTAGAGAACTAGCGGGAGCTTCTTTTAACACCGGGGAGCTGTTTTTT
CSARELAGASFNTGELFF
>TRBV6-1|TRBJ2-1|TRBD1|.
TGTGCCAGCAGTGAAAATGACAGGGCCTCCTACAATGAGCAGTTCTTC
CASSENDRASYNEQFF
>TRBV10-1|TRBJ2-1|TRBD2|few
TGCGCCAGCAGTACCGGGACTAGCCCATACAATGAGCAGTTCTTC
CASSTGTSPYNEQFF
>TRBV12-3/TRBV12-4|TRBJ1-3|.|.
TGTGCCAGCAGTGGGGGGACAATTTACTCTGGAAACACCATATATTTT
CASSGGTIYSGNTIYF
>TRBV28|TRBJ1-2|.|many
TGTGCCAGCAGTTTATACTATGGCTACACCTTC
CASSLYYGYTF
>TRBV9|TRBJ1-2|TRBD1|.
TGTGCCAGCAGCGTAGGACGAGACCGAGACAGGGAATCAAACTACTATGGCTACACCTTC
CASSVGRDRDRESNYYGYTF
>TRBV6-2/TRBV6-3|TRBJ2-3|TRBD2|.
TGTGCCAGCAGCCCTGCCAGCGGGAGCTCAAATACGCAGTATTTT
CASSPASGSSNTQYF
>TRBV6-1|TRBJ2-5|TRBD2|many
TGTGCCAGCAGTTCTACGCTAGCGGCGCAAGAGACCCAGTACTTC
CASSSTLAAQETQYF
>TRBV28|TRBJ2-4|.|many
TGTGCCAGCAGAACAGGGTTTGCAAACATTCAGTACTTC
CASRTGFANIQYF
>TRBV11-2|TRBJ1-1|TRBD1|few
TGTGCCAGCAGATCCCCGGGACAGGGTCGGACTGAAGCTTTCTTT
CASRSPGQGRTEAFF
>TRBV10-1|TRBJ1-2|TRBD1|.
TGCGCCAGCAGTGCGACAGGGGCGACGTCTAACTATGGCTACACCTTC
CASSATGATSNYGYTF
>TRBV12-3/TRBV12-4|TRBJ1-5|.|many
TGTGCCAGCAGAGACCAGGGTGGCAATCAGCCCCAGCATTTT
CASRDQGGNQPQHF
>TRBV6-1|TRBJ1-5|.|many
TGTGCCTCTCAGCGGGAAAGCAATCAGCCCCAGCATTTT
CASQRESNQPQHF
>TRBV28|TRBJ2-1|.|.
TGTGCCAGCATTTACGGTCTCAACAATGAGCAGTTCTTC
CASIYGLNNEQFF
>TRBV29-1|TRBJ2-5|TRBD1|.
TGCAGCGTACAGGGGGCCGGGGAGACCCAGTACTTC
CSVQGAGETQYF
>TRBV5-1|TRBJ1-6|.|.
TGCGCCAGCAGCCCCGGGACGGCCATGGGTTCACCCCTCCACTTT
CASSPGTAMGSPLHF
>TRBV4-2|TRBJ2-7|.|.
TGTGCCAGCAGCCAAGATCCGGACAGCTACGAGCAGTACTTC
CASSQDPDSYEQYF
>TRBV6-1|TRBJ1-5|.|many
TGTGCCAGCAGTGGATTCCCTTATAGCAATCAGCCCCAGCATTTT
CASSGFPYSNQPQHF
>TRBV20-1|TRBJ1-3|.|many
TGCAGTGTGGGTGGTACTCCCTCGGGAAACACCATATATTTT
CSVGGTPSGNTIYF
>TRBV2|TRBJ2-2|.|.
TGTGCCAGCAGTGCCGGGATTTTCTCCGGGGAGCTGTTTTTT
CASSAGIFSGELFF
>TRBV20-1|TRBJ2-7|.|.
TGCAGTGCTAGGTGGGGCGGGCCCCCCACCGAGCAGTACTTC
CSARWGGPPTEQYF
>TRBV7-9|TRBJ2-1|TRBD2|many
TGTGCCAGCAGCCCAACTCTAGCGGGAGGCAATGAGCAGTTCTTC
CASSPTLAGGNEQFF
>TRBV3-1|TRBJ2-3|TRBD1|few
TGTGCCAGCAGCCGTCGACAGGGGGCCACAGATACGCAGTATTTT
CASSRRQGATDTQYF
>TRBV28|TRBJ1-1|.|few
TGTGCCAGCAGTTTTTTGACTGAAGCTTTCTTT
CASSFLTEAFF
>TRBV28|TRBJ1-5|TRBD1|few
TGTGCCAGCAGTTCGGACAGGTGGGGTCAGCCCCAGCATTTT
CASSSDRWGQPQHF
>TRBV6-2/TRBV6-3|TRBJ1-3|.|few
TGTGCCAGCAGTTACTCGACAGGCGGGGGAAACACCATATATTTT
CASSYSTGGGNTIYF
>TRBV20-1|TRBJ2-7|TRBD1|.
TGCAGTGCTCGGGACAGCTTAGGCTACGAGCAGTACTTC
CSARDSLGYEQYF
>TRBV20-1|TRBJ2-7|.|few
TGCAGTGCTAGAGAAACCACGGGCAGGCAATGGTCCTACGAGCAGTACTTC
CSARETTGRQWSYEQYF
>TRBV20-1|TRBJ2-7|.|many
TGCAGTGCTTCTCTAGCGTACACCTACGAGCAGTACTTC
CSASLAYTYEQYF
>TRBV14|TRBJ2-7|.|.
TGTGCCAGCAGCAGGAACCTCTACGAGCAGTGCTTC
CASSRNLYEQCF
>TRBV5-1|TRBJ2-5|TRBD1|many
TGCGCCAGCAGCTGGGAACGACAGGGAGAGACCCAGTACTTC
CASSWERQGETQYF
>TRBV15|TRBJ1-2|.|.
TGTGCCACCAGCAGCAAGAATACAGGGATTATCAACTATGGCTACACCTTC
CATSSKNTGIINYGYTF
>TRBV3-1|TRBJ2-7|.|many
TGTGCCAGCAGCCAAGAAGCCCGCTACGAGCAGTACTTC
CASSQEARYEQYF
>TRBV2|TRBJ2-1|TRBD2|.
TGTGCCAGCTATAGCGGGAACGGTGAGCAGTTCTTC
CASYSGNGEQFF
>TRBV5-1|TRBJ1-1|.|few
TGCGCCAGCAGCGCGCAGACGGGAGGGAAAACTGAAGCTTTCTTT
CASSAQTGGKTEAFF
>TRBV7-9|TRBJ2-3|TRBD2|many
TGTGCCAGCAGAGCATCGTTCGGTTTACTAGCGGAGAAAGATACGCAGTATTTT
CASRASFGLLAEKDTQYF